This TCR beta chain appears in the sequencing data of a study of CD8 T cells in Susac syndrome. Reverse transcription used about 0.45 to 1 ug RNA and random hexamers. TCRdb passed the immunoSEQ multiplex PCR reads through MiXCR, listing each CDR3 protein once. The sample contains some 77,000 distinct CDR3 sequences, just over 90% of which appear only once. The sequenced sample consisted of CD4+ T cells from PBMCs. This clonotype was sampled from a human donor with Susac syndrome.

CDR3 DNA sequence: TGTGCCAGCAGCTTCCGGGACAAACAAGAGACCCAGTACTTC. Translating it yields CASSFRDKQETQYF. The genes are TRBV7-2 and TRBJ2-5, with a tentative D call TRBD1 (6 bases). Germline V gene data show CDR1 as SGHTA and CDR2 as FQGNSA. V lost 3 bases to trimming and J lost 2 bases, with 10 bases between them. The CDR3 runs 14 residues. Filled out from reference TRBV7-2 and TRBJ2-5, the complete variable domain reads GAGVSQSPSNKVTEKGKDVELRCDPISGHTALYWYRQSLGQGLEFLIYFQGNSAPDKSGLPSDRFSAERTGGSVSTLTIQRTQQEDSAVYLCASSFRDKQETQYFGPGTRLLVL.